The clone carrying this TCR beta chain appeared a few times. No antigen is known for it. Trimming stripped 4 bases from V and 1 base from J, with 11 bases between. The CDR3 has 14 residues. Germline V gene lookup returns CDR1 KGHSH and CDR2 LQKENI. Each CDR3 protein is one row after TCRdb ran MiXCR on the 5' RACE reads. The data hold a few hundred thousand distinct CDR3 sequences, with 3% to 4.5% observed a single time. This entry is derived from a study of T cells after yellow fever vaccination. As for the study in general: Fractions of low cell number were prepared using SMART-Seq v4 Ultra Low Input.

Findings and caveats of the study: Abundant contaminating clonotypes from the bulk population could appear in FACS-sorted repertoires. Weaker, the secondary response had a peak occurring faster, on day 5 versus 15. Among primary-vaccination clones, most reappeared after the booster, at just under 98% for CD4 and approximately 88% for CD8.

The source of this sequence is a man between 18 and 35 years old who received the YFV17D yellow fever vaccine. The sequencing here drew on PBMCs, taken 5 days after the yellow fever booster vaccination. V is TRBV18 and J is TRBJ2-7; D is possibly TRBD1 (6 bases). The CDR3 here is CASSHTGRSYEQYF. The CDR3 DNA reads TGTGCCAGCTCACATACAGGGCGGTCCTACGAGCAGTACTTC.